This T cell receptor (beta chain) was profiled in a study of cytomegalovirus exposure and HLA in healthy donors. Across the study: Samples from HLA-typed donors yielded approximately 80 million unique TCRs in an early data release. Study-wide results and limits: When analyzed later, a missense DCLRE1C variant was found to be linked to TCR beta V- and J-gene trimming. In a later analysis, HLA-C alleles had the fewest associated TCRs, DRB1 alleles the most. Productive rates of about 90% or about 30% were seen for most TCR beta V segments in an earlier analysis.

A word on this clone: Its antigen is as yet unknown.

Germline loops: CDR1 GTSNPN, CDR2 SVGIG (reference sequence). Trimming took 4 bases from V and 6 from J, leaving 15 bases between them. CDR3 length equals 14 residues. Researchers ran the PCR with 60 Vbeta and 13 Jbeta primers. Produced via immunoSEQ multiplex PCR; TCRdb's table is partial and in-frame only. The data hold about 160,000 clones, with around three quarters observed a single time. The gene calls are TRBV30 and TRBJ2-2, with a possible D match to TRBD2 (6 bases). Sequenced input: PBMCs. The clonotype comes from a middle-aged man in good health and CMV-seronegative. In nucleotides, the CDR3 is TGTGCCTGGAATAAGGGGACTCGTGCCGGGGAGCTGTTTTTT. It is translated as CAWNKGTRAGELFF. Together with reference TRBV30 and TRBJ2-2, the CDR3 gives the full variable domain: SQTIHQWPATLVQPVGSPLSLECTVEGTSNPNLYWYRQAAGRGLQLLFYSVGIGQISSEVPQNLSASRPQDRQFILSSKKLLLSDSGFYLCAWNKGTRAGELFFGEGSRLTVL.